Presented here are 21 T cell receptor beta chains from one specimen sequenced in a study of post-analysis software for immune sequencing data. TCR beta libraries were prepared from cDNA with unique molecular identifiers. A single record per CDR3 protein comes from TCRdb applying MiXCR to the PCR reads. The sample lists around 200,000 distinct CDR3 sequences; approximately 28% were seen once. These receptors lack a known antigen. The study's findings and limits: In patients, TRBV5-6, TRBV5-1 and TRBV20-1 belonged to roughly five TRBV segments found more frequently than in controls.

The specimen was blood. The source is a girl aged 2-17 years with multiple sclerosis.

This clonotype was detected ten times or more. A junction end diverges from the germline sequence, so it may reflect a read error. The chain combines TRBV15 with TRBJ1-2; unclear D gene. This CDR3 has 12 amino acids. Germline V gene sequence: CDR1 LNHNV, CDR2 YYDKDF (reference sequence). CDR3 nucleotide sequence: TGTGCTACCAGCGGGCGTGACTATGGCTACACCTTC. This sequence encodes CATSGRDYGYTF.

The rearrangement links TRBV11-2 to TRBJ1-1; TRBD1 matches 7 bases. The J segment lost 8 bases and the V segment lost 4 bases, leaving 4 bases of the junction unmatched. The CDR3 loop spans 12 amino acids. CDR1 and CDR2 from the germline V gene are SGHAT and FQNNGV. Written as DNA, the CDR3 is TGTGCCAGCAGCTCAAAGACAGGGGAAGCTTTCTTT. Translated: CASSSKTGEAFF. Supplemented by reference TRBV11-2 and TRBJ1-1, the full variable domain reads EAGVAQSPRYKIIEKRQSVAFWCNPISGHATLYWYQQILGQGPKLLIQFQNNGVVDDSQLPKDRFSAERLKGVDSTLKIQPAKLEDSAVYLCASSSKTGEAFFGQGTRLTVV.

This chain links TRBV11-2 with TRBJ1-6; possibly TRBD1 for D (6 bases). Looked up from germline, CDR1 is SGHAT and CDR2 is FQNNGV. The V end lost 5 bases, the J end lost 10 bases, and 18 bases lay between the germline ends. This CDR3 has 15 residues. The CDR3 here is CASSDEQGSNSPLHF. CDR3 nucleotide sequence: TGTGCCAGCAGCGATGAACAGGGTTCGAACTCACCCCTCCACTTT.

In its sample, this clonotype was seen many times. The chain links TRBV5-1 to TRBJ2-5; 8 bases are shared with TRBD1. J gave up 5 bases and V 0 bases, and 9 bases lay outside the gene matches. Germline values: CDR1 SGHRS, CDR2 YFSETQ. This CDR3 has 16 amino acids. This chain's CDR3 is CASSLAPTGAGETQYF. The CDR3 DNA is TGCGCCAGCAGCTTGGCACCGACAGGGGCCGGGGAGACCCAGTACTTC.

This clonotype has a count of ten or more. This chain links TRBV20-1 with TRBJ2-1, with D tentatively TRBD1 (5 bases). CDR1 and CDR2 from the germline V gene are DFQATT and SNEGSKA (reference sequence). The V and J ends lost 2 bases and 2 bases respectively, with 16 bases between them. The CDR3 is 16 amino acids. In DNA, the CDR3 is TGCAGTGCTAGAATAGCCCGGCAGGGAACCTACAATGAGCAGTTCTTC. It codes for CSARIARQGTYNEQFF.

A note on this clonotype: One base away lies a much larger clone, so this may be a sequencing read error. The chain combines TRBV10-3 with TRBJ2-4; D is unresolved. Trimming took 8 bases from V and 13 from J, leaving 18 bases between them. The CDR3 is 12 amino acids. Looked up from germline, CDR1 is ENHRY and CDR2 is SYGVKD. CDR3 residues: CAIGTVPNEQYF. The CDR3 DNA follows: TGTGCCATCGGTACAGTACCCAATGAGCAGTACTTC.

This clonotype was seen at least ten times. The V call is TRBV5-1, the J call TRBJ2-7; a weak D match, TRBD2 (5 bases). V was trimmed by 0 bases and J by 5 bases, leaving 15 bases between them. Germline CDR1 is SGHRS and CDR2 is YFSETQ. This CDR3 region has 15 residues. CDR3 amino acids: CASSLVRARGNEQYF. The CDR3 nucleotides are TGCGCCAGCAGCTTGGTACGGGCCAGAGGGAACGAGCAGTACTTC.

This clonotype was counted at least ten times. The chain carries TRBV6-1 and TRBJ1-5; no clear D. CDR1 is MNHNS, CDR2 SASEGT, per germline. The CDR3 is 14 amino acids. Trimming pared 7 bases from V and 2 bases from J, leaving 12 bases between. CDR3 sequence reads: CASKGHGGNQPQHF. Here the CDR3 DNA reads TGTGCCAGCAAGGGTCATGGGGGCAATCAGCCCCAGCATTTT.

The chain recombines TRBV3-1 with TRBJ2-1, with 7 bases aligning to TRBD1. CDR3 length equals 12 residues. The V and J ends lost 5 bases and 9 bases, in that order; junction bases with no gene match: 4. Germline loops: CDR1 LGHDT, CDR2 YNNKEL (reference sequence). The CDR3 DNA sequence: TGTGCCAGCAGCAAAAGACAGGGTGAGCAGTTCTTC. Its protein is CASSKRQGEQFF.

To note about this clonotype: This may be a read error, as it is one base from a much larger clone. J is TRBJ2-1 and V is TRBV11-2; D is unclear. The CDR3 length is 14 residues. Per the germline V gene, CDR1 is SGHAT and CDR2 is FQNNGV. For the CDR3, the DNA is TGTGCCAGCAGCTCCCATAGCTCCTGCAATGAGCAGTTCTTC. Protein sequence: CASSSHSSCNEQFF. The whole variable domain, remainder taken from reference TRBV11-2 and TRBJ2-1, is EAGVAQSPRYKIIEKRQSVAFWCNPISGHATLYWYQQILGQGPKLLIQFQNNGVVDDSQLPKDRFSAERLKGVDSTLKIQPAKLEDSAVYLCASSSHSSCNEQFFGPGTRLTVL.

This clonotype was seen at least ten times. The gene calls are TRBV6-6 and TRBJ2-7, with D possibly matching TRBD2 (6 bases). Deletions cut 6 bases from V and 4 bases from J, with 13 bases between. This CDR3 has 13 amino acids. The germline CDR1 and CDR2 sequences are MNHNY and SVGAGI (reference sequence). CDR3 DNA: TGTGCCAGCAGACCCGGAGGGGTTTACGAGCAGTACTTC. Protein sequence: CASRPGGVYEQYF.

The CDR3 protein is CASSQDTLSREAFF. Written as DNA, the CDR3 is TGTGCCAGCAGCCAAGATACGCTCAGCCGTGAAGCTTTCTTT. J is TRBJ1-1 and V is TRBV14, with unresolved D. The CDR3 is 14 residues long. Germline loops: CDR1 SGHDN, CDR2 FVKESK. The V end was cut by 0 bases, the J end by 7 bases, with 12 bases between.

The gene calls are TRBV30 and TRBJ1-1, with D unresolved. Germline V gene sequence: CDR1 GTSNPN, CDR2 SVGIG (reference sequence). The germline V and J ends were trimmed by 5 bases and 4 bases, with 14 bases remaining between them. The CDR3 loop spans 13 amino acids. The CDR3 reads CAWRRGGRTEAFF. CDR3 in DNA: TGTGCCTGGCGGCGGGGTGGGCGCACTGAAGCTTTCTTT. The whole variable domain, filled in from reference TRBV30 and TRBJ1-1, reads SQTIHQWPATLVQPVGSPLSLECTVEGTSNPNLYWYRQAAGRGLQLLFYSVGIGQISSEVPQNLSASRPQDRQFILSSKKLLLSDSGFYLCAWRRGGRTEAFFGQGTRLTVV.

This clonotype occurred a few times. CDR3 nucleotide sequence: TGTGCCAGCAGCAAATCGGATAGCGGCCAAGAGACCCAGTACTTC. Its protein product is CASSKSDSGQETQYF. The chain carries TRBV21-1 and TRBJ2-5; the table gives TRBD2 as D, unverified against the DNA. TRBV21-1 is flagged as a pseudogene. The CDR3 has 15 amino acids.

This clonotype was detected many times. J is TRBJ1-6 and V is TRBV12-3 or TRBV12-4; no clear D. This CDR3 spans 14 amino acids. Trimming cost V 3 bases and J 8 bases, with 11 bases left between them. The CDR3 region has the DNA TGTGCCAGCAGTTTCACCTTCCTGGATTCACCCCTCCACTTT. Protein: CASSFTFLDSPLHF.

Many counts were recorded for this clonotype. The rearrangement links TRBV7-3 to TRBJ2-1; no clear D. Per the germline V gene, CDR1 is SGHTA and CDR2 is FQGTGA. Trimming removed 5 bases at V and 14 bases at J, with 19 bases between. The CDR3 spans 13 residues. CDR3 residues: CASSVGIRDGKFF. Written as DNA, the CDR3 is TGTGCCAGCAGCGTAGGGATACGAGACGGCAAGTTCTTC.

A few counts support this clonotype. The chain has TRBV30 and TRBJ2-1; 12 bases line up with TRBD2. Germline V gene data show CDR1 as GTSNPN and CDR2 as SVGIG (reference sequence). The CDR3 contains 15 residues. V was pared by 0 bases and J by 7 bases, with 4 bases of the junction left unmatched. For the CDR3, the DNA is TGTGCCTGGAGTGTGGCTAGCGGGGGGGTTAATGAGCAGTTCTTC. Translated, it gives CAWSVASGGVNEQFF.

As for this clonotype: One base away lies a much larger clone, so this may be a sequencing read error. The CDR3 region is CATTRGLAGTEQYF. Here the CDR3 DNA reads TGTGCCACCACGCGGGGGCTAGCGGGGACTGAGCAGTACTTC. The gene calls are TRBV2 and TRBJ2-7, with 9 positions matching TRBD2. There are 14 residues in the CDR3. Germline V lookup: CDR1 SNHLY, CDR2 FYNNEI. The J segment lost 7 bases and the V segment lost 10 bases, leaving 14 bases of the junction unmatched. The whole variable domain, remainder taken from reference TRBV2 and TRBJ2-7, is EPEVTQTPSHQVTQMGQEVILRCVPISNHLYFYWYRQILGQKVEFLVSFYNNEISEKSEIFDDQFSVERPDGSNFTLKIRSTKLEDSAMYFCATTRGLAGTEQYFGPGTRLTVT.

Comments on this clonotype: This could be a read error, since a much larger clone is one nucleotide away. The genes are TRBV11-2 and TRBJ2-1; the D call may be TRBD1 or TRBD2 (6 bases each). This CDR3 is built from 13 residues. From germline, CDR1 is SGHAT and CDR2 FQNNGV. The germline V and J ends were trimmed by 11 bases and 12 bases, with 23 bases remaining between them. The CDR3 sequence: CAAAGGAVDGQFF. CDR3 sequence (DNA): TGTGCCGCTGCCGGGGGCGCGGTTGATGGGCAGTTCTTC.

The V and J genes are TRBV3-1 and TRBJ2-4, with a weak D call TRBD1 (6 bases). The assigned J gene may be wrong: the sequence end matches TRBJ2-7 better. This CDR3 contains 13 residues. Germline V gene lookup returns CDR1 LGHDT and CDR2 YNNKEL (reference sequence). The CDR3 coding sequence is TGTGCCAGCAGCCCACAGGGCGCCTACGAGCAGTACTTC. Protein product: CASSPQGAYEQYF.

This clonotype has a handful of counts. This chain joins TRBV14 and TRBJ1-2; D might be TRBD1 (5 bases). The CDR3 loop spans 17 amino acids. The V end was cut by 0 bases, the J end by 7 bases, with 21 bases between. Per germline, CDR1 SGHDN and CDR2 FVKESK. The CDR3 nucleotides are TGTGCCAGCAGCCAAGATTTGACGGGCAGGGATATTTCTGGCTACACCTTC. This codes for CASSQDLTGRDISGYTF.